What follows are 6 T cell receptor beta chains derived from one specimen sequenced in a study of identical twins. TCRdb recomputed calls from the 5' RACE reads with MiXCR, one row per CDR3 protein. Here the sample spans more than 200,000 distinct CDR3 sequences, less than 9.5% being singletons. The sample comprised memory (CD45RO+) T cells sorted from blood. These receptors all come from a woman younger than 35 in good health.

This chain joins TRBV4-2 and TRBJ2-2; TRBD2 is a possible D gene (6 bases). The CDR3 covers 17 residues. V was cut by 0 bases and J by 1 base, with 12 bases left in between. The germline CDR1 and CDR2 sequences are LGHNA and YNFKEQ. In nucleotides, the CDR3 is TGTGCCAGCAGCCAAGATATCGCGGGGAGGAACACCGGGGAGCTGTTTTTT. Amino acids: CASSQDIAGRNTGELFF.

This clonotype was seen many times. The genes are TRBV20-1 and TRBJ2-7, with D perhaps assigned TRBD1 or TRBD2 (5 bases each). The CDR3 runs 14 residues. V shed 5 bases and J shed 2 bases, with 16 bases lying between them. CDR1 and CDR2 from the germline V gene are DFQATT and SNEGSKA (reference sequence). CDR3 DNA sequence: TGCAGTGCTCAGCCTGGGACCGCTACCTACGAGCAGTACTTC. Encoded protein: CSAQPGTATYEQYF.

The chain links TRBV5-1 to TRBJ2-2; D is perhaps TRBD1 (7 bases). In germline, CDR1 is SGHRS, CDR2 YFSETQ. This CDR3 comprises 16 residues. V lost 1 base and J lost 4, with 14 bases in between. The CDR3 nucleotides read TGCGCCAGCAGCTTGTTTGGAGGGGGCAGCACCGGGGAGCTGTTTTTT. Amino acids: CASSLFGGGSTGELFF.

This clonotype occurred a few times. This chain uses TRBV6-1 with TRBJ2-1, with D perhaps assigned TRBD1 or TRBD2 (5 bases each). CDR3 length: 17 amino acids. Trimming took 7 bases from V and 1 from J, leaving 20 bases between them. CDR1 and CDR2 (germline): MNHNS, SASEGT. DNA of the CDR3: TGTGCCAGCACTAGGGACCCCGACCTCTCATCCTACAATGAGCAGTTCTTC. Translating gives CASTRDPDLSSYNEQFF.

This clonotype was recorded at least ten times. J is TRBJ1-1 and V is TRBV3-1; D not resolved. Germline values: CDR1 LGHDT, CDR2 YNNKEL (reference sequence). This CDR3 has 14 residues. V dropped 6 bases and J dropped 1 base, with 12 bases sitting between them. CDR3 nucleotides: TGTGCCAGCAGTCCCGGACGGGAGAACACTGAAGCTTTCTTT. It yields the protein CASSPGRENTEAFF.

This clonotype was observed at least ten times. J is TRBJ1-5 and V is TRBV5-6; D is uncertain. This CDR3 spans 13 amino acids. CDR1 and CDR2 (germline): SGHDT, YYEEEE. The V end was cut by 2 bases, the J end by 4 bases, with 7 bases between. The CDR3 loop is CASSFGVNQPQHF. CDR3 sequence (DNA): TGTGCCAGCAGCTTTGGAGTTAATCAGCCCCAGCATTTT. The full variable domain, completed using reference TRBV5-6 and TRBJ1-5, is DAGVTQSPTHLIKTRGQQVTLRCSPKSGHDTVSWYQQALGQGPQFIFQYYEEEERQRGNFPDRFSGHQFPNYSSELNVNALLLGDSALYLCASSFGVNQPQHFGDGTRLSIL.